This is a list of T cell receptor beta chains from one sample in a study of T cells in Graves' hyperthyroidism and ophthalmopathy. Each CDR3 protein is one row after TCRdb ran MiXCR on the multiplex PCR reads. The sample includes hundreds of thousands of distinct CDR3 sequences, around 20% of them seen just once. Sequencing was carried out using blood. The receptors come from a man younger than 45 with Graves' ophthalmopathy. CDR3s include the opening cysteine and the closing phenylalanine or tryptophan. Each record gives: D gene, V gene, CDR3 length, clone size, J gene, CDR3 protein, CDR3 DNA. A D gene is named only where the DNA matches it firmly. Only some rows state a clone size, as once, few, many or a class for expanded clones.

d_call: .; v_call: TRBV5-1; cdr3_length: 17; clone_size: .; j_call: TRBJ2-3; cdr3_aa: CASSFGTVTLRSDTQYF; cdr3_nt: TGCGCCAGCAGCTTTGGGACGGTGACCTTACGCTCAGATACGCAGTATTTT
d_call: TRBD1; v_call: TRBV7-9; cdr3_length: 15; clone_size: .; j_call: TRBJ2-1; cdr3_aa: CASSLGTGHYNEQFF; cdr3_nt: TGTGCCAGCAGCTTGGGGACAGGCCACTACAATGAGCAGTTCTTC
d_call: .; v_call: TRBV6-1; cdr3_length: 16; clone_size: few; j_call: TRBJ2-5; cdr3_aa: CASSRLQRPLQETQYF; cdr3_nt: TGTGCCAGCAGCCGCCTCCAGCGGCCTCTCCAAGAGACCCAGTACTTC
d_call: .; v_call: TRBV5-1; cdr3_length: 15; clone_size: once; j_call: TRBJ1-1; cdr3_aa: CASSLFPGAHHEAFF; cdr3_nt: TGCGCCAGCAGCTTGTTTCCCGGAGCCCACCACGAAGCTTTCTTT
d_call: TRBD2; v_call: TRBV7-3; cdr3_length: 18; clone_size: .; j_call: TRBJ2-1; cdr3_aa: CASSLLTFGSGVYNEQFF; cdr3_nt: TGTGCCAGCAGCTTACTAACTTTCGGCAGCGGGGTATACAATGAGCAGTTCTTC
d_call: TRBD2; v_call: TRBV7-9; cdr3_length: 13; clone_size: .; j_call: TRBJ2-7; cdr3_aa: CASSLAGAYEQCF; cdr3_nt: TGTGCCAGCAGCCTAGCGGGGGCCTACGAGCAGTGCTTC
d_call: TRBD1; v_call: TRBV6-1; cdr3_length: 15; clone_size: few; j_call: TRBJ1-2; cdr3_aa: CASSRPGQGGYGYTF; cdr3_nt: TGTGCCAGCAGCCGACCGGGACAGGGGGGCTATGGCTACACCTTC
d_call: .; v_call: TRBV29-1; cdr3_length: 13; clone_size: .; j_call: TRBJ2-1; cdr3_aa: CSLRQELYNEQFF; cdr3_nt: TGCAGCCTAAGACAAGAACTCTACAATGAGCAGTTCTTC
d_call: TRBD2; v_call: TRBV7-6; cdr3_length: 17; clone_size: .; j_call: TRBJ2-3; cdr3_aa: CASSSPASGESTDTQYF; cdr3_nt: TGTGCCAGCAGCTCCCCCGCTAGCGGGGAAAGCACAGATACGCAGTATTTT
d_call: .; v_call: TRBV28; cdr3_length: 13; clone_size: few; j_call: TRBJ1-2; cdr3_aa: CASSSGGNYGYTF; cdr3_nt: TGTGCCAGCAGTTCGGGGGGGAACTATGGCTACACCTTC
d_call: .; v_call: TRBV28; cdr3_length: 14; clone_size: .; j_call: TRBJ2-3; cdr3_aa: CASTGGALTDTQYF; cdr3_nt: TGTGCCAGCACCGGCGGGGCTCTAACAGATACGCAGTATTTT
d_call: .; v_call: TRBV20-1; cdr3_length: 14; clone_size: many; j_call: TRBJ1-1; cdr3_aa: CSARDSGEGTEAFF; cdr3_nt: TGCAGTGCTAGAGATTCGGGGGAAGGCACTGAAGCTTTCTTT
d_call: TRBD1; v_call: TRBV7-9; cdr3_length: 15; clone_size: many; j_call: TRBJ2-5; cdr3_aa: CASSPGQAGRETQYF; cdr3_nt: TGTGCCAGCAGCCCGGGACAGGCCGGGCGGGAGACCCAGTACTTC
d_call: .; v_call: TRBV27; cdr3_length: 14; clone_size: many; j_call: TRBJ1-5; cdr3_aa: CATGWGHSNQPQHF; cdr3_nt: TGTGCCACCGGGTGGGGGCATAGCAATCAGCCCCAGCATTTT
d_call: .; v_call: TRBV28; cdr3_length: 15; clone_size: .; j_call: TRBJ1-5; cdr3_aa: CASLPLAGANQPQHF; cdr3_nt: TGTGCCAGCCTGCCTCTGGCAGGGGCTAATCAGCCCCAGCATTTT
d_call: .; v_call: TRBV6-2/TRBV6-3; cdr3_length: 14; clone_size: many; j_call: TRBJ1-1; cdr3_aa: CASTFRRGNTEAFF; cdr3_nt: TGTGCCAGCACATTCCGAAGGGGAAACACTGAAGCTTTCTTT
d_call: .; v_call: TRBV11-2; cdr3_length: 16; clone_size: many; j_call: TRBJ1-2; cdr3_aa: CASSLVPGQVHYGYTF; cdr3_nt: TGTGCCAGCAGCTTAGTCCCGGGACAAGTTCACTATGGCTACACCTTC
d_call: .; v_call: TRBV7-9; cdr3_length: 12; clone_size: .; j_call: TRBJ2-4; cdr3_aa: CASRGAKNIQYF; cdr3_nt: TGTGCCAGCAGGGGCGCCAAAAACATTCAGTACTTC
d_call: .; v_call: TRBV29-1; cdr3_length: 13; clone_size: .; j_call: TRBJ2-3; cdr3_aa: CSVGVRGADTQYF; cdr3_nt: TGCAGCGTTGGCGTCAGGGGGGCGGATACGCAGTATTTT
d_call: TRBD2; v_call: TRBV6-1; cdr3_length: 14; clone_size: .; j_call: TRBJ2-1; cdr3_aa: CASSEIGRGNEQFF; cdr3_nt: TGTGCCAGCAGTGAGATCGGGAGGGGAAATGAGCAGTTCTTC
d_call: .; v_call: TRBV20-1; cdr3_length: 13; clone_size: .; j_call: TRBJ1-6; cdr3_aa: CSARGDTYSPLHF; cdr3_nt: TGCAGTGCTAGGGGGGACACCTATTCACCCCTCCACTTT
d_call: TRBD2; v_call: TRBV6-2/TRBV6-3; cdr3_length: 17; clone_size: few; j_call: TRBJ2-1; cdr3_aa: CASSYSRASGRANEQFF; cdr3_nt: TGTGCCAGCAGTTACTCACGTGCTAGCGGGAGGGCCAATGAGCAGTTCTTC
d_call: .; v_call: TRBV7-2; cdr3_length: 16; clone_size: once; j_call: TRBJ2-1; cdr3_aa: CASSLLMRGTAHEQFF; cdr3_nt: TGTGCCAGCAGCTTACTGATGCGCGGGACTGCCCATGAGCAGTTCTTC
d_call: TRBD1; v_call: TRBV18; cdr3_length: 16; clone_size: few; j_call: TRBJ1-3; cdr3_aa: CASSTTGTGDGNTIYF; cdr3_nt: TGTGCCAGCTCAACTACCGGGACAGGGGATGGAAACACCATATATTTT
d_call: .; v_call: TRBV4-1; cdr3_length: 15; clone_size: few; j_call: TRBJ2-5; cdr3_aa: CASSQEGGPLETQYF; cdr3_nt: TGCGCCAGCAGCCAAGAAGGGGGGCCCCTAGAGACCCAGTACTTC
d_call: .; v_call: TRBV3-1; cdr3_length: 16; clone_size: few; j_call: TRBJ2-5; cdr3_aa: CASSQDWAGDGETQYF; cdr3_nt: TGTGCCAGCAGCCAAGACTGGGCGGGTGACGGCGAGACCCAGTACTTC
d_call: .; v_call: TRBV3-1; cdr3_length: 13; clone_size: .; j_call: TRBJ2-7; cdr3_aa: CASSQERDLEQCF; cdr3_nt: TGTGCCAGCAGCCAAGAGCGCGACCTCGAGCAGTGCTTC
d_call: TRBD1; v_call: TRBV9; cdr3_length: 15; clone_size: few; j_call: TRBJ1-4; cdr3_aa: CASSAQPGGDEKLFF; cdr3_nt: TGTGCCAGCAGCGCCCAGCCAGGGGGGGATGAAAAACTGTTTTTT
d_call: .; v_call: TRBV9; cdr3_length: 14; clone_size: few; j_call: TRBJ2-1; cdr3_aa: CASSSTTGYNEQFF; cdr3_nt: TGTGCCAGCAGCTCCACAACCGGCTACAATGAGCAGTTCTTC
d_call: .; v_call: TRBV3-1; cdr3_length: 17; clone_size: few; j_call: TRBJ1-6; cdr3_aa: CASSQEGVIQGISPLHF; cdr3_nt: TGTGCCAGCAGCCAAGAAGGTGTTATCCAGGGGATTTCACCCCTCCACTTT
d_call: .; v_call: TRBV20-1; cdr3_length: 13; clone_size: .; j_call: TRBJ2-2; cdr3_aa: CSANHPDTGELFF; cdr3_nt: TGCAGTGCTAACCACCCGGACACCGGGGAGCTGTTTTTT
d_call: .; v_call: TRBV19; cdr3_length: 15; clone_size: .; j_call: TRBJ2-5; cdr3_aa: CASSSGGTGEETQYF; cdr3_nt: TGTGCCAGTAGTTCCGGCGGGACCGGGGAAGAGACCCAGTACTTC
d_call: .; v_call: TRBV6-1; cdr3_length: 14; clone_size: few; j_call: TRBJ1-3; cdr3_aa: CASSLAISGNTIYF; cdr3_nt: TGTGCCAGCAGTCTCGCAATCTCTGGAAACACCATATATTTT
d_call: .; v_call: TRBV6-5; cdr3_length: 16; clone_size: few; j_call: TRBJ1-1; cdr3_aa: CASSYPLGGRLAEAFF; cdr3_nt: TGTGCCAGCAGTTACCCACTAGGTGGGAGGCTAGCTGAAGCTTTCTTT
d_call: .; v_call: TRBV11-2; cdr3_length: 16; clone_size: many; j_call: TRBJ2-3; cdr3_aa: CASSLFGDSSTDTQYF; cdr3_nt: TGTGCCAGCAGCTTATTTGGGGACTCTAGCACAGATACGCAGTATTTT
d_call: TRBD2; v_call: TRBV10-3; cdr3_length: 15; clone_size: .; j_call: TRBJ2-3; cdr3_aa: CAISGLAGGADTQYF; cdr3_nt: TGTGCCATCAGCGGACTAGCGGGCGGAGCAGATACGCAGTATTTT
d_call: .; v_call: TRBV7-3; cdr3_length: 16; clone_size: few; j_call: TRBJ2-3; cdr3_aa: CASSHGGGRATDTQYF; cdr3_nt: TGTGCCAGCAGCCACGGCGGGGGCAGGGCAACAGATACGCAGTATTTT
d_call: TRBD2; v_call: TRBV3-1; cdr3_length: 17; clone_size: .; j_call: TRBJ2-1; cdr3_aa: CASSQEVGGPVYNEQFF; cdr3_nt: TGTGCCAGCAGCCAAGAGGTGGGAGGGCCTGTCTACAATGAGCAGTTCTTC
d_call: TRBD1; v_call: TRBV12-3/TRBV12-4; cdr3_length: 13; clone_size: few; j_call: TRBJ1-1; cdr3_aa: CASSLRDSLFAFF; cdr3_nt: TGTGCCAGCAGTTTAAGGGACAGCTTATTTGCTTTCTTT
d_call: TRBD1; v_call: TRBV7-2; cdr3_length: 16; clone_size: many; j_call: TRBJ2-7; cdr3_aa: CASSSLPGQGMEEQYF; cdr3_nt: TGTGCCAGCAGCAGCCTGCCGGGACAGGGGATGGAAGAGCAGTACTTC
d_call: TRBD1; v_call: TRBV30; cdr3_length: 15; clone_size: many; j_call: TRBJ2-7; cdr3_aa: CAWSSRDRGLREQYF; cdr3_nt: TGTGCCTGGAGCTCCCGCGACAGGGGGCTAAGGGAGCAGTACTTC
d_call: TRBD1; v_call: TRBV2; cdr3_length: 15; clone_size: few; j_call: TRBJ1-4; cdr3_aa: CASWRQGGPNEKLFF; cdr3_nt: TGTGCCAGCTGGAGACAGGGAGGACCAAATGAAAAACTGTTTTTT
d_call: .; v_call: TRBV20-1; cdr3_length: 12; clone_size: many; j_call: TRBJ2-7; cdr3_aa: CSLGRSSYEQYF; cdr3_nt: TGCAGCTTGGGACGAAGCTCCTACGAGCAGTACTTC
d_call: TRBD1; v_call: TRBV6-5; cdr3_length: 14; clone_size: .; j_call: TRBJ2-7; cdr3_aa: CASSYSAGGSEQYF; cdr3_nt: TGTGCCAGCAGTTACTCCGCAGGGGGCAGCGAGCAGTACTTC
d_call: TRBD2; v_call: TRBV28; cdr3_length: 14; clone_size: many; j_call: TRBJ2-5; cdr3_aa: CASRFSGSGSIEYF; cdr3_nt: TGTGCCAGCAGGTTTTCGGGTAGCGGGAGTATAGAGTACTTC
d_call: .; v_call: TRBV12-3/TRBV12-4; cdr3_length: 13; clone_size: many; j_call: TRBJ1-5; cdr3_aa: CASRQVVNQPQHF; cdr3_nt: TGTGCCAGCAGGCAGGTCGTCAATCAGCCCCAGCATTTT
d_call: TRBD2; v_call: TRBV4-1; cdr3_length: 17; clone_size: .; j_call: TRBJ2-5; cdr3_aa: CASSPSLTGGPLETQYF; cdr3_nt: TGCGCCAGCAGCCCGTCGCTGACGGGAGGGCCTCTGGAGACCCAGTACTTC
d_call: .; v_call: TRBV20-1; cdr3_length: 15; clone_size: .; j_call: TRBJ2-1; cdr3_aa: CSARPLARVYNEQFF; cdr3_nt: TGCAGTGCTAGACCTCTAGCGCGAGTATACAATGAGCAGTTCTTC